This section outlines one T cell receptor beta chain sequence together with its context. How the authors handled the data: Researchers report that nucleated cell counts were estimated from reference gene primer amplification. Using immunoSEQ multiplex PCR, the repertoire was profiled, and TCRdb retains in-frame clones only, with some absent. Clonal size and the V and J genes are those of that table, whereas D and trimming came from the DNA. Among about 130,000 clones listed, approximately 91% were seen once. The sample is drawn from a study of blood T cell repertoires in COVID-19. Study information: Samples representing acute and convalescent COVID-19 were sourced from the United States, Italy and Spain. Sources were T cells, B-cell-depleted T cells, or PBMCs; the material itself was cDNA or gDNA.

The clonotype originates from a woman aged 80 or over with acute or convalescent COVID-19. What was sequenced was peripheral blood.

The CDR3 DNA reads as TGTGCCAGCAGCCAAGTGGGACAGGGAGCAAGTGGCTACACCTTC. Translating it yields CASSQVGQGASGYTF. This sequence joins TRBV14 and TRBJ1-2; 9 bases map to TRBD1. Trimming took 1 base from V and 7 from J; bases not matched to a gene: 7. The germline CDR1 and CDR2 sequences are SGHDN and FVKESK. The CDR3 has 15 amino acids.